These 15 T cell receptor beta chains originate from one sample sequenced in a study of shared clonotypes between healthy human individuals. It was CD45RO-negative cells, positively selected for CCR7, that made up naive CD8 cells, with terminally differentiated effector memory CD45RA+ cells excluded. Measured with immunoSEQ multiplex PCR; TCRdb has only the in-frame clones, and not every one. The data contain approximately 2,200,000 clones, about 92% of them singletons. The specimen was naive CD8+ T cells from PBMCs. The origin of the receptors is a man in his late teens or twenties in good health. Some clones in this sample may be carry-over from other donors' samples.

This chain's CDR3 is CASTPSGRGWVQYF. Written as DNA, the CDR3 is TGTGCCAGCACCCCAAGCGGGAGAGGGTGGGTGCAGTACTTC. The genes are TRBV27 and TRBJ2-7, with 8 bases that match TRBD2. CDR1 is MNHEY, CDR2 SMNVEV, per germline (reference sequence). The ends lost 7 bases at V and 9 bases at J; junction bases unmatched: 14. The CDR3 is made up of 14 amino acids.

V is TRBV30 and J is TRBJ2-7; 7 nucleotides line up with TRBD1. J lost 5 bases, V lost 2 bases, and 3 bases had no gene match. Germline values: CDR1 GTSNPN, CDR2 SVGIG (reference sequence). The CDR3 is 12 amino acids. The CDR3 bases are TGTGCCTGGAGTCACAGGGGCGACGAGCAGTACTTC. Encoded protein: CAWSHRGDEQYF.

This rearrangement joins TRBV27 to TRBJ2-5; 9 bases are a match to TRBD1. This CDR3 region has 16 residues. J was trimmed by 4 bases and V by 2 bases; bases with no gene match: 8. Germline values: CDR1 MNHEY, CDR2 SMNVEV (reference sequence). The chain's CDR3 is CASSLVGTGLSETQYF. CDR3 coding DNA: TGTGCCAGCAGTTTAGTTGGGACAGGGCTTTCAGAGACCCAGTACTTC.

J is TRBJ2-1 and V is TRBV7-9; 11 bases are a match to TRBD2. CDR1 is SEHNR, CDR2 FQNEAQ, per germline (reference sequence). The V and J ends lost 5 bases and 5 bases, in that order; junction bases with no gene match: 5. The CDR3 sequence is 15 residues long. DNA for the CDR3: TGTGCCAGCAGCCGGGGACTAGCGGTAGACAATGAGCAGTTCTTC. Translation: CASSRGLAVDNEQFF.

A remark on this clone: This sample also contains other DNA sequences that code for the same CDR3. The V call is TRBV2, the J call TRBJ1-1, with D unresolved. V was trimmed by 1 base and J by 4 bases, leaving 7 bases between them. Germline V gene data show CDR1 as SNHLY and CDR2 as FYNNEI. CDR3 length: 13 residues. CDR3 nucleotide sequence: TGTGCCAGCAGTGAAGGGTATCCCACTGAAGCTTTCTTT. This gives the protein CASSEGYPTEAFF.

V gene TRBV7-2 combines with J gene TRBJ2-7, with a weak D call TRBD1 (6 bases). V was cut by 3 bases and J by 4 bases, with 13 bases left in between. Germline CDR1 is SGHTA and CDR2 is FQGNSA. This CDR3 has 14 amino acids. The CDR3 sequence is CASSFVGTNYEQYF. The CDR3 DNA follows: TGTGCCAGCAGCTTTGTCGGGACAAATTACGAGCAGTACTTC.

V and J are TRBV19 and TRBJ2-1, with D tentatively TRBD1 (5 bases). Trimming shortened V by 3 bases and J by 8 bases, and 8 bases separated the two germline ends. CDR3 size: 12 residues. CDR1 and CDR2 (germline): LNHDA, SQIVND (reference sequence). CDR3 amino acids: CASSIWGDEQFF. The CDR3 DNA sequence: TGTGCCAGTAGTATCTGGGGCGATGAGCAGTTCTTC.

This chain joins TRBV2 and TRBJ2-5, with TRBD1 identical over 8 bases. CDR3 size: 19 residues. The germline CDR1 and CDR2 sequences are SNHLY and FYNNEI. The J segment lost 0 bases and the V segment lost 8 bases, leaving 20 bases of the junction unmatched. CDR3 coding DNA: TGTGCCAGCCTTCATGGGGGTGGCACACAGGGGGGATACCAAGAGACCCAGTACTTC. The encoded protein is CASLHGGGTQGGYQETQYF.

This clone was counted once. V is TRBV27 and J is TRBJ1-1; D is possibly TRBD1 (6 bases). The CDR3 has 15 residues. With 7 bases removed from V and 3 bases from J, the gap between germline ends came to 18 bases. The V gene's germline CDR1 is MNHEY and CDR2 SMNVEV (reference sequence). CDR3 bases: TGTGCCAGCAATCCCCTTTGGACAGTCGACACTGAAGCTTTCTTT. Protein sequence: CASNPLWTVDTEAFF.

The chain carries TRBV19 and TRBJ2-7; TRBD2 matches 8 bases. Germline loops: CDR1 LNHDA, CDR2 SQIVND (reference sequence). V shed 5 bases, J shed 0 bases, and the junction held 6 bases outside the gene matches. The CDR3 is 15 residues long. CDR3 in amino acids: CASSSIAGNSYEQYF. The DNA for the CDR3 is TGTGCCAGTAGTTCTATAGCGGGGAACTCCTACGAGCAGTACTTC.

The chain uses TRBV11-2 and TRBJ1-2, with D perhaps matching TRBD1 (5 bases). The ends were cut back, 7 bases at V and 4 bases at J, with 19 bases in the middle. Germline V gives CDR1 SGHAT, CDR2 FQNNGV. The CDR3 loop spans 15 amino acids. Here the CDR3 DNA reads TGTGCCAGCACCCTAGGGGCAGGGTCGGTCTATGGCTACACCTTC. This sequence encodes CASTLGAGSVYGYTF.

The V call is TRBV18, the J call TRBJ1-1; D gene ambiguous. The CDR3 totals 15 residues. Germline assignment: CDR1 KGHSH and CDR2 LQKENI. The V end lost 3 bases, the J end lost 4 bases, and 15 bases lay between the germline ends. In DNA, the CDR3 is TGTGCCAGCTCACCGGATGTTTACTTATCCACTGAAGCTTTCTTT. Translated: CASSPDVYLSTEAFF.

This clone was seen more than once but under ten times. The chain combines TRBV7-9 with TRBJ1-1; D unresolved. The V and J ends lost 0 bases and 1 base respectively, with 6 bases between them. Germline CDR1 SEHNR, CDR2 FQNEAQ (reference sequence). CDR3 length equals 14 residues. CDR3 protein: CASSLAPQNTEAFF. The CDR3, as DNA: TGTGCCAGCAGCTTAGCCCCACAGAACACTGAAGCTTTCTTT.

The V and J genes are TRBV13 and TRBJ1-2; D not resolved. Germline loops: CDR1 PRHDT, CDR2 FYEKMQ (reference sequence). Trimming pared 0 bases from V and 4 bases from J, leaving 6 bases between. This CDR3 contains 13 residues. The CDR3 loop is CASSLGRSYGYTF. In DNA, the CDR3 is TGTGCCAGCAGCTTAGGAAGGAGCTATGGCTACACCTTC.

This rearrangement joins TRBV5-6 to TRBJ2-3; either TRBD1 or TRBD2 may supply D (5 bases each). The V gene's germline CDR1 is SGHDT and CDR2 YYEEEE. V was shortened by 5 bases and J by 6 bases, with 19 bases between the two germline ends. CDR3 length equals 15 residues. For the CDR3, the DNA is TGTGCCAGCAGGCGGGTCGGGGACCTATACGATACGCAGTATTTT. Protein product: CASRRVGDLYDTQYF.